This T cell receptor (beta chain) was recorded in a study of T cell changes during pregnancy in multiple sclerosis (dated by TCRdb to between 2019 and 2020). Regarding the complete study: Changes in the T cell repertoire over the course of pregnancy were examined in this study in women with multiple sclerosis.

The library was obtained by the immunoSEQ multiplex PCR assay. TCRdb mirrors the immuneACCESS table, restricted to in-frame sequences. Some clones are absent from its copies; in checked studies, under half trace to an unresolved V gene, and the reason for the others is unknown. For this sample the table gives 60,000 or so clones, of which 75% to 90% were detected only once. 0.7% to 0.9% of the sample comes from the top ten. V has 5 bases trimmed and J has 3 bases trimmed; junction bases matching no gene number 4. The CDR3 spans 15 residues, from the cysteine through the phenylalanine. Left in the record is the CDR3 DNA by itself, 45 bases read in frame from the first base. CDR1 and CDR2, looked up from the germline V gene, are LGHNA and YNFKEQ. Regarding this clone: What this receptor recognizes is not known. Base qualities are not at hand, and no much larger clone is one base apart.

The material sequenced was peripheral blood, taken in the first trimester of pregnancy. The clonotype comes from a female donor in good health, enrolled as a control in a pregnancy study. This receptor chain uses TRBV4-2 and TRBJ2-3; TRBD2 lines up with 11 middle nucleotides. The nucleotides read TGTGCCAGCAGCGATAGCGGGGGGGCGACAGATACGCAGTATTTT. It encodes CASSDSGGATDTQYF.